Listed below are T cell receptor beta chains from one sample, sequenced in a study of cytomegalovirus exposure and HLA in healthy donors. Sequenced by immunoSEQ multiplex PCR; TCRdb stores in-frame clones only, minus some. The table lists some 200,000 clones, with around 0.79% in the top ten. The sample comprised PBMCs. The receptors were gathered from a woman younger than 35 in good health and CMV-seropositive. Both conserved end residues are part of each CDR3. A D gene is named only where the DNA matches it firmly.

cdr3_nt: TGTGCCAGCAGTGAATATTTTGAGACAGGAGGAAGGAACACTGAAGCTTTCTTT; cdr3_aa: CASSEYFETGGRNTEAFF; j_call: TRBJ1-1; v_call: TRBV25-1; d_call: .
cdr3_nt: TGTGCCAGCTCACAAACAGGGAACACTGAAGCTTTCTTT; cdr3_aa: CASSQTGNTEAFF; j_call: TRBJ1-1; v_call: TRBV18; d_call: .
cdr3_nt: TGTGCCAGCAGGACCAGACAGGGCGGCAATCAGCCCCAGCATTTT; cdr3_aa: CASRTRQGGNQPQHF; j_call: TRBJ1-5; v_call: TRBV6-4; d_call: TRBD1
cdr3_nt: TGTGCCAGCAGTGGGGAAGTGGGACACCCTTCCTACGAGCAGTACTTC; cdr3_aa: CASSGEVGHPSYEQYF; j_call: TRBJ2-7; v_call: TRBV6-1; d_call: .
cdr3_nt: TGCAGTGCGAAGGGGTACCCTGAAGCTTTCTTT; cdr3_aa: CSAKGYPEAFF; j_call: TRBJ1-1; v_call: TRBV20-1; d_call: .
cdr3_nt: TGTGCCAGCTCACCACGCTTTAGGACAGAGACCTCTGGGGCCAACGTCCTGACTTTC; cdr3_aa: CASSPRFRTETSGANVLTF; j_call: TRBJ2-6; v_call: TRBV18; d_call: .
cdr3_nt: TGTGCCAGCAGCTTCGGTCAGGGAAATGGCTACACCTTC; cdr3_aa: CASSFGQGNGYTF; j_call: TRBJ1-2; v_call: TRBV5-4; d_call: .
cdr3_nt: TGTGCCAGCTCACCAGTTGCGTACCTGATACAGCACACTGAAGCTTTCTTT; cdr3_aa: CASSPVAYLIQHTEAFF; j_call: TRBJ1-1; v_call: TRBV18; d_call: .
cdr3_nt: TGTGCCAGCAGCGTGGCTGACAACGCTAACTATGGCTACACCTTC; cdr3_aa: CASSVADNANYGYTF; j_call: TRBJ1-2; v_call: TRBV9; d_call: .
cdr3_nt: TGTGCCAGCAGTTCCAGGGGGACGGACGGACGAGAGACCCAGTACTTC; cdr3_aa: CASSSRGTDGRETQYF; j_call: TRBJ2-5; v_call: TRBV27; d_call: TRBD1
cdr3_nt: TGCGGCGTTGAGTCGTACAATGAGCAGTTCTTC; cdr3_aa: CGVESYNEQFF; j_call: TRBJ2-1; v_call: TRBV29-1; d_call: .
cdr3_nt: TGCGCCAGCAGCTTGGTCGGGGGGGCCCCGGGAAACACTGAAGCTTTCTTT; cdr3_aa: CASSLVGGAPGNTEAFF; j_call: TRBJ1-1; v_call: TRBV5-1; d_call: .
cdr3_nt: TGTGCCAGCAGCTCGAGCGGGACGGATTATGAAAAACTGTTTTTT; cdr3_aa: CASSSSGTDYEKLFF; j_call: TRBJ1-4; v_call: TRBV9; d_call: .
cdr3_nt: TGTGCCAGCAGAAGGACAGGGACTAGCACAGATACGCAGTATTTT; cdr3_aa: CASRRTGTSTDTQYF; j_call: TRBJ2-3; v_call: TRBV7-3; d_call: TRBD1
cdr3_nt: TGTGCCACCGCCCGGGACAGCTCCCCTGAGGCCAACGTCCTGACTTTC; cdr3_aa: CATARDSSPEANVLTF; j_call: TRBJ2-6; v_call: TRBV6-6; d_call: TRBD1
cdr3_nt: TGTGCCAGTAGTATAGGATCCAGGGTGATGGATGGCTACACCTTC; cdr3_aa: CASSIGSRVMDGYTF; j_call: TRBJ1-2; v_call: TRBV19; d_call: .
cdr3_nt: TGTGCCAGCAGTTCTAGCGAGGGTGGCCCAGATACGCAGTATTTT; cdr3_aa: CASSSSEGGPDTQYF; j_call: TRBJ2-3; v_call: TRBV6-1; d_call: .
cdr3_nt: TGTGCCAGCAGCTTAGAACTGACAACTAATGAAAAACTGTTTTTT; cdr3_aa: CASSLELTTNEKLFF; j_call: TRBJ1-4; v_call: TRBV7-8; d_call: .
cdr3_nt: TGTGCCAGCTCACCACCAGAGGTGAGAGAGACCCAGTACTTC; cdr3_aa: CASSPPEVRETQYF; j_call: TRBJ2-5; v_call: TRBV18; d_call: .
cdr3_nt: TGTGCCAGCAGCTCGATCGGGACAGACTACCAAGAGACCCAGTACTTC; cdr3_aa: CASSSIGTDYQETQYF; j_call: TRBJ2-5; v_call: TRBV11-2; d_call: TRBD1